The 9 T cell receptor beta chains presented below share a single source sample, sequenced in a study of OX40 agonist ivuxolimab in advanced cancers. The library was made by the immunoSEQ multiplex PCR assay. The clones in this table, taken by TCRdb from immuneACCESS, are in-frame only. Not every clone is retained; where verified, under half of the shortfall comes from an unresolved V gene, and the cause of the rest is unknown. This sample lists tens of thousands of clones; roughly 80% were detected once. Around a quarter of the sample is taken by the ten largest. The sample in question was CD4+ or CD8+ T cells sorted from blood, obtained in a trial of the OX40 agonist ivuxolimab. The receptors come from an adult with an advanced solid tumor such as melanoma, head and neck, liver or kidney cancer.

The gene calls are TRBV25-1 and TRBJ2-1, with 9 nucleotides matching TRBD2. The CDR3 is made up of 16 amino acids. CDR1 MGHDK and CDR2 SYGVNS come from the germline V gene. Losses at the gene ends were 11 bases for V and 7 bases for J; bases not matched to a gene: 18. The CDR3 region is CAVDVGKTSGENEQFF. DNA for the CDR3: TGTGCCGTCGACGTCGGAAAGACTAGCGGCGAGAATGAGCAGTTCTTC.

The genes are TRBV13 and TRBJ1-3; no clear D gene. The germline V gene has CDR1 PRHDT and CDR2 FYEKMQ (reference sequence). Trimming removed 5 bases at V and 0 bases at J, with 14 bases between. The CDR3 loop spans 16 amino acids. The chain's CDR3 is CASSLSGRSSGNTIYF. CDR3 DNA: TGTGCCAGCAGCCTTAGCGGTCGAAGCTCTGGAAACACCATATATTTT.

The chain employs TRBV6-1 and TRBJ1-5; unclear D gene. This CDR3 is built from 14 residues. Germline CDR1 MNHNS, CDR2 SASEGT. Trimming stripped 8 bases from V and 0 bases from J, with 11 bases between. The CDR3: CASSVRYSNQPQHF. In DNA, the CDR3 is TGTGCCAGCTCTGTCAGATATAGCAATCAGCCCCAGCATTTT.

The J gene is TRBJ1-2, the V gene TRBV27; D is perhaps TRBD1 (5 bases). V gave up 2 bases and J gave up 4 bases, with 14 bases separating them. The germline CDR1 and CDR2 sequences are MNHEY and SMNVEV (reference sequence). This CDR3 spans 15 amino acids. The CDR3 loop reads CASSLGRGASYGYTF. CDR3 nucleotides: TGTGCCAGCAGTTTAGGCCGAGGGGCCAGCTATGGCTACACCTTC.

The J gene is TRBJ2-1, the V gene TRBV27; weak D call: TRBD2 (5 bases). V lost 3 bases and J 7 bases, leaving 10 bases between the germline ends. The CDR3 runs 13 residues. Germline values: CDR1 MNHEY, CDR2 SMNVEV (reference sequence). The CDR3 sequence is CASSFGKTNEQFF. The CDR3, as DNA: TGTGCCAGCAGTTTCGGGAAAACAAATGAGCAGTTCTTC.

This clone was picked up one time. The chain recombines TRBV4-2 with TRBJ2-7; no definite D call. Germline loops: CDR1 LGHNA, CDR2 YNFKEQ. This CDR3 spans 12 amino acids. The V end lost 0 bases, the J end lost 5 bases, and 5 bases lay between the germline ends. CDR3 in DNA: TGTGCCAGCAGCCAAGAGATTAACGAGCAGTACTTC. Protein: CASSQEINEQYF.

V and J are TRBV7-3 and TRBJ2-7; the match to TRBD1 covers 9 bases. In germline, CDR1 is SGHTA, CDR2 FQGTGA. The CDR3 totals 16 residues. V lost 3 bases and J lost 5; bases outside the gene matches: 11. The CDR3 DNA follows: TGTGCCAGCAGCTTCGACTCCGGGACAGGGAAAGACGAGCAGTACTTC. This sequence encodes CASSFDSGTGKDEQYF.

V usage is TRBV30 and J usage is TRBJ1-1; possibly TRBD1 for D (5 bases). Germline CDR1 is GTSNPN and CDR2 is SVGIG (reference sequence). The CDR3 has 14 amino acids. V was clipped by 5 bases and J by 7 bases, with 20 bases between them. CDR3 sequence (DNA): TGTGCCTGGTATCCCCCAGGGTTTGGTTTTGAAGCTTTCTTT. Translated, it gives CAWYPPGFGFEAFF.

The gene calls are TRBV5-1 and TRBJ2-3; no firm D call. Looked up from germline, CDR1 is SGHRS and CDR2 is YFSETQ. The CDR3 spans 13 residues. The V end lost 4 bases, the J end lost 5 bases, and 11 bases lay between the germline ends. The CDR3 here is CASSPGLGDTQYF. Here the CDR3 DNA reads TGCGCCAGCAGCCCGGGTCTGGGAGATACGCAGTATTTT.